Below, 31 T cell receptor beta chains from the same sample are listed, as sequenced in a study of blood T cell repertoires in COVID-19. Here immunoSEQ multiplex PCR was the method, and the copy in TCRdb shows in-frame clones only, minus some. Here the sample spans around 140,000 clones, 80% to 85% being singletons. Input material: peripheral blood. These receptors were taken from a man aged 55 to 70 with acute or convalescent COVID-19.

The J gene is TRBJ1-4, the V gene TRBV10-2; 7 nucleotides agree with TRBD1. V shed 6 bases and J 0 bases; nucleotides not matched to a gene: 7. CDR3 length equals 16 residues. Germline CDR1 is WSHSY and CDR2 is SAAADI. The CDR3: CASRDTGTATNEKLFF. CDR3 DNA: TGCGCCAGCAGGGACACGGGGACAGCAACTAATGAAAAACTGTTTTTT.

The chain uses TRBV4-1 and TRBJ2-5; 8 nucleotides line up with TRBD2. Germline CDR1 is MGHRA and CDR2 is YSYEKL. After removal of 1 base from V and 5 bases from J, the junction contained 12 bases not matched to a gene. CDR3 length equals 17 residues. The CDR3 DNA sequence: TGCGCCAGCAGCCAAGTGCGGTTCTCGACTAGCGTCGAGACCCAGTACTTC. This encodes CASSQVRFSTSVETQYF.

The chain combines TRBV5-1 with TRBJ1-1, with TRBD1 as a possible D gene (5 bases). The CDR3 length is 23 residues. Trimming pared 4 bases from V and 2 bases from J, leaving 39 bases between. From germline, CDR1 is SGHRS and CDR2 YFSETQ. The CDR3 protein is CASSPDVFGDLGSGAGRNTEAFF. The CDR3 bases are TGCGCCAGCAGCCCGGATGTTTTTGGGGACCTAGGATCGGGCGCCGGGAGAAACACTGAAGCTTTCTTT.

With respect to this clone: Other DNA sequences within the sample encode an identical CDR3. The chain has TRBV5-1 and TRBJ1-1, with a weak D call TRBD1 (6 bases). Trimming shortened V by 0 bases and J by 2 bases, and 8 bases separated the two germline ends. CDR3 length: 14 residues. The V gene's germline CDR1 is SGHRS and CDR2 YFSETQ. The CDR3 DNA follows: TGCGCCAGCAGCTTGGGACAGGCTAACACTGAAGCTTTCTTT. This codes for CASSLGQANTEAFF.

The chain combines TRBV3-1 (or the pseudogene TRBV3-2) with TRBJ1-2; weak D call: TRBD1 (6 bases). CDR3 size: 14 residues. Germline V CDR1 and CDR2: LGHDT, YNNKEL (reference sequence). The V end was cut by 3 bases, the J end by 2 bases, with 10 bases between. CDR3 sequence (DNA): TGTGCCAGCAGCCATGCGGGGGCGAACTATGGCTACACCTTC. Its translation is CASSHAGANYGYTF.

V and J are TRBV18 and TRBJ2-3, with 8 bases lining up with TRBD1. The CDR3 has 15 amino acids. With 4 bases clipped from V and 5 bases from J, the junction kept 8 bases outside the gene matches. The germline CDR1 and CDR2 sequences are KGHSH and LQKENI. This CDR3 reads CASSLPQGAEDTQYF. CDR3 coding DNA: TGTGCCAGCTCACTCCCCCAGGGGGCCGAAGATACGCAGTATTTT.

The chain combines TRBV20-1 with TRBJ2-7; possible D gene TRBD1, 7 bases. The germline gives CDR1 DFQATT, CDR2 SNEGSKA (reference sequence). The CDR3 length is 15 residues. V gave up 3 bases and J gave up 3 bases, with 18 bases separating them. In DNA, the CDR3 is TGCAGTGCTAGTGGTACGGCAGGGGGGATCTACGAGCAGTACTTC. This translates into CSASGTAGGIYEQYF.

This clone was counted only a few times. The rearrangement uses TRBV14 and TRBJ1-2; the D is unclear. The CDR3 covers 14 residues. The germline gives CDR1 SGHDN, CDR2 FVKESK. V shed 5 bases and J shed 8 bases, with 18 bases lying between them. This chain's CDR3 is CASSSRDSGFGYTF. For the CDR3, the DNA is TGTGCCAGCAGCTCACGAGATTCAGGATTCGGCTACACCTTC.

V is TRBV5-1 and J is TRBJ1-4; tentatively, D is TRBD1 (5 bases). V dropped 2 bases and J dropped 5 bases, with 13 bases sitting between them. The germline CDR1 and CDR2 sequences are SGHRS and YFSETQ. The CDR3 spans 15 residues. CDR3 sequence: CASSLNRRQNEKLFF. CDR3 DNA: TGCGCCAGCAGCTTAAACCGCAGACAGAATGAAAAACTGTTTTTT. The complete variable domain, with remaining parts taken from reference TRBV5-1 and TRBJ1-4, reads KAGVTQTPRYLIKTRGQQVTLSCSPISGHRSVSWYQQTPGQGLQFLFEYFSETQRNKGNFPGRFSGRQFSNSRSEMNVSTLELGDSALYLCASSLNRRQNEKLFFGSGTQLSVL.

This clone was seen once. This CDR3 is CASSVKKEQQSNTEAFF. DNA of the CDR3: TGTGCCAGCAGCGTAAAAAAGGAACAGCAATCGAACACTGAAGCTTTCTTT. The chain is built from TRBV9 and TRBJ1-1; the D is unclear. In germline, CDR1 is SGDLS, CDR2 YYNGEE. The CDR3 consists of 17 residues. The ends were cut back, 1 base at V and 1 base at J, with 17 bases in the middle.

The gene calls are TRBV5-4 and TRBJ1-1; weak D call: TRBD1 (6 bases). The CDR3 length is 15 residues. Trimming took 4 bases from V and 7 from J, leaving 20 bases between them. Germline V gene lookup returns CDR1 SGHNT and CDR2 YYREEE (reference sequence). The CDR3 DNA reads TGTGCCAGCAGCCCGCGCGCAGGGGCGGTTGTTGAAGCTTTCTTT. Its translation is CASSPRAGAVVEAFF.

Points on this clone: Other DNA sequences in the same sample also yield this CDR3. The chain is built from TRBV5-1 and TRBJ1-1, with D hard to call. Trimming removed 0 bases at V and 5 bases at J, with 8 bases between. The germline CDR1 and CDR2 sequences are SGHRS and YFSETQ. The CDR3 is made up of 13 amino acids. The CDR3 protein is CASSLVRETEAFF. For the CDR3, the DNA is TGCGCCAGCAGCTTGGTTCGGGAGACTGAAGCTTTCTTT. The complete variable domain, with remaining parts taken from reference TRBV5-1 and TRBJ1-1, reads KAGVTQTPRYLIKTRGQQVTLSCSPISGHRSVSWYQQTPGQGLQFLFEYFSETQRNKGNFPGRFSGRQFSNSRSEMNVSTLELGDSALYLCASSLVRETEAFFGQGTRLTVV.

On this clone: A much more abundant neighbour one base away suggests this may be a read error. Other DNA sequences within the sample encode an identical CDR3. CDR3 in DNA: TGTGCCAGCAGCTTAGACAGGGGTCTTGCAGATACGCAGTATTTT. Protein: CASSLDRGLADTQYF. The chain couples TRBV7-2 to TRBJ2-3; 7 nucleotides line up with TRBD1. Germline lookup yields CDR1 SGHTA and CDR2 FQGNSA. The CDR3 has 15 residues. The V and J ends lost 1 base and 4 bases, in that order; junction bases with no gene match: 5.

The sample holds one count of this clone. The chain uses TRBV7-3 and TRBJ2-2, with D unresolved. The CDR3 is 13 amino acids. Germline V gene lookup returns CDR1 SGHTA and CDR2 FQGTGA. Deletions cut 0 bases from V and 7 bases from J, with 6 bases between. The CDR3 loop reads CASSLTRYGELFF. The CDR3 DNA reads as TGTGCCAGCAGCTTAACCCGTTACGGGGAGCTGTTTTTT.

The rearrangement joins TRBV24-1 to TRBJ2-1; TRBD2 matches 11 bases. V lost 5 bases, J lost 7 bases, and 12 bases stayed unmatched. CDR3 length: 17 residues. In germline, CDR1 is KGHDR, CDR2 SFDVKD. The CDR3 coding sequence is TGTGCCACCAGTGCCCCTTCTAGCGGGAGGTCGGTAAATGAGCAGTTCTTC. Protein product: CATSAPSSGRSVNEQFF.

The chain recombines TRBV30 with TRBJ1-5, with 7 positions matching TRBD1. The CDR3 sequence is 16 residues long. Germline lookup yields CDR1 GTSNPN and CDR2 SVGIG (reference sequence). The junction had 9 bases not matched to a gene; V was cut back by 0 bases and J by 4 bases. The CDR3 bases are TGTGCCTGGAGTGTCACACCGGGACAGAGAAATCAGCCCCAGCATTTT. This encodes CAWSVTPGQRNQPQHF.

This clone was detected only once. DNA for the CDR3: TGCGCCAGCAGCTCAACAGGGACCGAAAACATTCAGTACTTC. This codes for CASSSTGTENIQYF. V and J are TRBV5-1 and TRBJ2-4, with D perhaps matching TRBD1 (6 bases). Trimming took off 3 bases at V and 5 bases at J, with 12 bases between the two ends. The CDR3 runs 14 residues. In germline, CDR1 is SGHRS, CDR2 YFSETQ.

This CDR3 reads CASSGTRGHEQFF. The CDR3 region has the DNA TGTGCCAGTAGTGGGACTAGGGGGCATGAGCAGTTCTTC. The chain has TRBV19 and TRBJ2-1; TRBD2 might be the D (8 bases). The CDR3 sequence is 13 residues long. The germline gives CDR1 LNHDA, CDR2 SQIVND (reference sequence). V lost 5 bases and J lost 8, with 13 bases in between.

This chain joins TRBV7-8 and TRBJ1-2; 8 bases match TRBD1. CDR1 and CDR2 from the germline V gene are SGHVS and FQNEAQ. The V and J ends lost 5 bases and 3 bases, in that order; junction bases with no gene match: 14. The CDR3 runs to 17 residues. In DNA form, the CDR3 reads TGTGCCAGCAGCCCCGGTAGGCTCAGGGGGCTCGACTATGGCTACACCTTC. It encodes CASSPGRLRGLDYGYTF. The whole variable domain, remainder taken from reference TRBV7-8 and TRBJ1-2, is GAGVSQSPRYKVAKRGQDVALRCDPISGHVSLFWYQQALGQGPEFLTYFQNEAQLDKSGLPSDRFFAERPEGSVSTLKIQRTQQEDSAVYLCASSPGRLRGLDYGYTFGSGTRLTVV.

This chain links TRBV10-2 with TRBJ1-2; D uncertain. Germline CDR1 is WSHSY and CDR2 is SAAADI. The V end was cut by 3 bases, the J end by 3 bases, with 11 bases between. This CDR3 contains 14 residues. The CDR3 loop is CASSDSKEDYGYTF. The DNA of the CDR3 is TGCGCCAGCAGTGACTCCAAGGAGGACTATGGCTACACCTTC.

The chain has TRBV6-2 or TRBV6-3 and TRBJ2-7; 9 bases map to TRBD1. This CDR3 contains 15 residues. Unmatched junction bases numbered 10, after V lost 4 bases and J lost 6 bases. Germline CDR1 and CDR2: MNHEY and SVGEGT. The CDR3 DNA reads TGTGCCAGCAGTTCTCCGGGACAGGGTTACGGCGAGCAGTACTTC. It translates to CASSSPGQGYGEQYF.

V gene TRBV7-2 combines with J gene TRBJ1-6, with no clear D. This CDR3 has 13 residues. Trimming took off 4 bases at V and 6 bases at J, with 7 bases between the two ends. Germline CDR1 is SGHTA and CDR2 is FQGNSA. CDR3 sequence reads: CASSSQINSPLHF. The CDR3 DNA follows: TGTGCCAGCAGCTCCCAGATTAATTCACCCCTCCACTTT.

To note about this clone: Relative to the germline gene, one junction end is altered; a read error may explain this. The chain employs TRBV24-1 and TRBJ2-1; D might be TRBD1 (7 bases). Per germline, CDR1 KGHDR and CDR2 SFDVKD. The CDR3 runs to 14 residues. CDR3: CATSAGGRRDSLVF. The CDR3 DNA sequence: TGTGCCACCAGTGCCGGGGGTAGGCGGGACAGCTTGGTCTTC.

The chain links TRBV3-1 (or the pseudogene TRBV3-2) to TRBJ2-1; D is possibly TRBD1 (5 bases). V lost 4 bases, J lost 1 base, and 20 bases lay in between. Germline loops: CDR1 LGHDT, CDR2 YNNKEL (reference sequence). The CDR3 contains 18 residues. CDR3 region: CASSLEVGQRVSYNEQFF. In nucleotides, the CDR3 is TGTGCCAGCAGCCTAGAGGTGGGGCAAAGGGTTTCCTACAATGAGCAGTTCTTC.

The chain has TRBV28 and TRBJ1-5; D call uncertain. Germline V gene data show CDR1 as MDHEN and CDR2 as SYDVKM. The CDR3 is 14 residues long. V was trimmed by 5 bases and J by 3 bases, leaving 11 bases between them. Here the CDR3 DNA reads TGTGCCAGCAGTCTTTCACAACCCAATCAGCCCCAGCATTTT. This codes for CASSLSQPNQPQHF.

This chain uses TRBV7-7 with TRBJ2-5; D possibly corresponds to TRBD2 (6 bases). Between the trimmed V and J ends, which lost 5 bases and 13 bases, there was a span of 20 bases. The V gene's germline CDR1 is SSHAT and CDR2 FNYEAQ (reference sequence). The CDR3 contains 13 residues. In DNA form, the CDR3 reads TGTGCCAGCAGCGATGCGGGGACTGCAGGGTTGTACTTC. Translating gives CASSDAGTAGLYF. Supplemented by reference TRBV7-7 and TRBJ2-5, the full variable domain reads GAGVSQSPRYKVTKRGQDVTLRCDPISSHATLYWYQQALGQGPEFLTYFNYEAQPDKSGLPSDRFSAERPEGSISTLTIQRTEQRDSAMYRCASSDAGTAGLYFGPGTRLLVL.

This rearrangement joins TRBV10-3 to TRBJ1-4, with D possibly matching TRBD1 (5 bases). Germline lookup yields CDR1 ENHRY and CDR2 SYGVKD. The CDR3 extends over 12 amino acids. Trimming took 2 bases from V and 13 from J, leaving 11 bases between them. This CDR3 reads CAISEGTGGLFF. The CDR3 DNA reads TGTGCCATCAGTGAGGGGACGGGAGGACTGTTTTTT.

This clone was seen a single time. The rearrangement uses TRBV5-4 and TRBJ2-2; D perhaps matches TRBD1 (5 bases). Per the germline V gene, CDR1 is SGHNT and CDR2 is YYREEE (reference sequence). CDR3 length: 16 residues. V dropped 4 bases and J dropped 5 bases, with 18 bases sitting between them. CDR3: CASSVKGVSGTGELFF. In nucleotides, the CDR3 is TGTGCCAGCAGCGTCAAAGGGGTATCAGGTACCGGGGAGCTGTTTTTT.

The V and J genes are TRBV12-5 and TRBJ2-5; 9 nucleotides match TRBD2. This CDR3 is 17 amino acids long. V trimming: 6 bases; J trimming: 0 bases; junction bases outside the gene matches: 11. Looked up from germline, CDR1 is LGHNT and CDR2 is FRNRAP. CDR3 residues: CASGLRGGAVYQETQYF. In DNA, the CDR3 is TGTGCTAGTGGGCTGCGGGGGGGAGCGGTGTACCAAGAGACCCAGTACTTC.

V is TRBV30 and J is TRBJ2-1, with TRBD2 identical over 10 bases. CDR1 is GTSNPN and CDR2 is SVGIG in the germline V gene (reference sequence). The length of the CDR3 is 14 residues. V dropped 1 base and J dropped 9; count of bases not matched to a gene: 6. The CDR3 DNA reads TGTGCCTGGAGTGATGGGGTAGCGGGGGGTGAGCAGTTCTTC. It encodes CAWSDGVAGGEQFF.

The chain is built from TRBV7-3 and TRBJ2-3, with 11 positions matching TRBD2. V was clipped by 4 bases and J by 6 bases; unmatched bases: 9. Germline values: CDR1 SGHTA, CDR2 FQGTGA. The CDR3 runs to 16 residues. The CDR3 region is CASSSRSSGGADTQYF. The CDR3 DNA sequence: TGTGCCAGCAGCTCCCGAAGTAGCGGGGGGGCGGATACGCAGTATTTT.